The 32 T cell receptor beta chains given below trace back to one sample, sequenced in a study of CD4+ T cells in melanoma. Using immunoSEQ multiplex PCR, the repertoire was profiled, and TCRdb retains in-frame clones only, with some absent. The repertoire consists of about 5,000 clones, with about 61% occurring once and the leading ten covering under 25%. Sequenced: cells from a culture (not recorded whether cultured in vitro). The source of these receptors is a human donor with melanoma.

This clone is judged large. The chain joins TRBV3-1 (or the pseudogene TRBV3-2) to TRBJ2-2, with D maybe TRBD1 (6 bases). Germline CDR1 reads LGHDT; CDR2 reads YNNKEL (reference sequence). V was trimmed by 4 bases and J by 5 bases, leaving 11 bases between them. The CDR3 loop spans 14 amino acids. Here the CDR3 DNA reads TGTGCCAGCAGCCTACGGACAGAAACCGGGGAGCTGTTTTTT. It translates to CASSLRTETGELFF.

The V gene is TRBV4-2, the J gene TRBJ2-7; 9 positions match TRBD2. The V gene's germline CDR1 is LGHNA and CDR2 YNFKEQ. Losses at the gene ends were 2 bases for V and 2 bases for J; bases not matched to a gene: 7. The CDR3 runs 16 residues. The CDR3 DNA follows: TGTGCCAGCAGCCAATGGGGGCGGGGGGGGACCTACGAGCAGTACTTC. Translation gives CASSQWGRGGTYEQYF.

This chain joins TRBV4-3 and TRBJ2-7, with TRBD1 as a possible D gene (5 bases). The V and J ends lost 0 bases and 2 bases respectively, with 11 bases between them. The germline V gene has CDR1 LGHNA and CDR2 YSLEER. This CDR3 region has 15 residues. CDR3 nucleotides: TGCGCCAGCAGCCAAGATAGTCAGGGCCCCTACGAGCAGTACTTC. It translates to CASSQDSQGPYEQYF.

V and J are TRBV11-1 and TRBJ2-7, with TRBD1 identical over 7 bases. Germline CDR1 and CDR2: SGHAT and FQDESV (reference sequence). V shed 1 base and J 9 bases; nucleotides not matched to a gene: 6. The CDR3 consists of 13 residues. For the CDR3, the DNA is TGTGCCAGCAGCTTAGGACAGGGCCTAGCGCAGTACTTC. Encoded protein: CASSLGQGLAQYF.

The J gene is TRBJ1-3, the V gene TRBV27, with 9 bases that match TRBD1. CDR1 is MNHEY and CDR2 is SMNVEV in the germline V gene (reference sequence). The CDR3 length is 15 residues. V shed 4 bases and J 5 bases; nucleotides not matched to a gene: 6. In DNA, the CDR3 is TGTGCCAGCAGTTCCCCGGGGACAGGGAGAAACACCATATATTTT. Its protein product is CASSSPGTGRNTIYF.

The J gene is TRBJ1-2, the V gene TRBV27; 9 bases match TRBD1. Trimming at V came to 0 bases and at J to 5 bases, leaving 4 bases not matched to a gene. This CDR3 is 15 amino acids long. Looked up from germline, CDR1 is MNHEY and CDR2 is SMNVEV (reference sequence). CDR3 sequence: CASSLSDRGGYGYTF. In DNA, the CDR3 is TGTGCCAGCAGTTTATCGGACAGGGGAGGGTATGGCTACACCTTC.

Judged by abundance, this clone is medium-sized. The V call is TRBV30, the J call TRBJ2-7, with 9 nucleotides matching TRBD1. The germline CDR1 and CDR2 sequences are GTSNPN and SVGIG (reference sequence). The CDR3 totals 13 residues. With 4 bases clipped from V and 4 bases from J, the junction kept 5 bases outside the gene matches. The DNA for the CDR3 is TGTGCCTGGACCGGACAGGGGCGATACGAGCAGTACTTC. This codes for CAWTGQGRYEQYF.

The rearrangement joins TRBV5-1 to TRBJ2-6; TRBD2 matches at 7 bases. The trim removed 4 bases at V and 2 bases at J, leaving 6 bases unmatched. This CDR3 spans 16 amino acids. Germline CDR1 SGHRS, CDR2 YFSETQ. The CDR3 coding sequence is TGCGCCAGCAGCGAGGGCCGGGGGGCTGGGGCCAACGTCCTGACTTTC. Its protein is CASSEGRGAGANVLTF.

The chain joins TRBV29-1 to TRBJ2-7, with D tentatively TRBD1 (6 bases). V gave up 1 base and J gave up 9 bases, with 16 bases separating them. Germline assignment: CDR1 SQVTM and CDR2 ANQGSEA. The CDR3 covers 13 residues. CDR3 protein: CSVEGVQGQGQYF. CDR3 DNA sequence: TGCAGCGTTGAAGGGGTACAGGGTCAGGGGCAGTACTTC.

The chain joins TRBV28 to TRBJ1-5, with D hard to call. Germline-derived CDR1 and CDR2 are MDHEN and SYDVKM. There are 16 residues in the CDR3. V was shortened by 2 bases and J by 4 bases, with 15 bases between the two germline ends. The CDR3 loop is CASSLPDGGGNQPQHF. The DNA for the CDR3 is TGTGCCAGCAGTTTACCGGACGGTGGCGGGAATCAGCCCCAGCATTTT.

The rearrangement links TRBV25-1 to TRBJ1-5, with D unresolved. Germline CDR1 is MGHDK and CDR2 is SYGVNS. Trimming removed 2 bases at V and 5 bases at J, with 7 bases between. The CDR3 covers 13 residues. As DNA, the CDR3 is TGTGCCAGCAGTGAACTTGGGGATCAGCCCCAGCATTTT. This translates into CASSELGDQPQHF.

This clone has more than one count but fewer than ten. The CDR3 DNA reads TGTGCCAGCAGCCGCCTAGGCCACGAGCAGTACTTC. Translation gives CASSRLGHEQYF. The chain joins TRBV3-1 (or the pseudogene TRBV3-2) to TRBJ2-7; D call uncertain. This CDR3 is 12 amino acids long. V was shortened by 4 bases and J by 5 bases, with 9 bases between the two germline ends. Looked up from germline, CDR1 is LGHDT and CDR2 is YNNKEL (reference sequence).

The chain carries TRBV5-1 and TRBJ2-3, with TRBD2 identical over 8 bases. Germline trimming cut 0 bases from V and 3 bases from J; bases unmatched to any gene: 6. The CDR3 consists of 16 residues. Germline V CDR1 and CDR2: SGHRS, YFSETQ. The chain's CDR3 is CASSLADSGVTDTQYF. The CDR3 bases are TGCGCCAGCAGCTTGGCGGATAGCGGGGTGACAGATACGCAGTATTTT.

This clone came up once. For the CDR3, the DNA is TGTGCCAGCTCACGCGGGGGAACTGGAAACACCATATATTTT. Translating gives CASSRGGTGNTIYF. The chain joins TRBV18 to TRBJ1-3; tentative D call: TRBD1 (5 bases). The V and J ends lost 4 bases and 2 bases respectively, with 9 bases between them. Germline values: CDR1 KGHSH, CDR2 LQKENI. The CDR3 totals 14 residues.

This clone was counted a single time. The chain combines TRBV2 with TRBJ2-1; 15 positions match TRBD2. Germline values: CDR1 SNHLY, CDR2 FYNNEI. The V and J ends lost 7 bases and 7 bases, in that order; junction bases with no gene match: 8. CDR3 length equals 16 residues. CDR3 sequence (DNA): TGTGCCAGCACACGGACTAGCGGGGGGGCAGATAATGAGCAGTTCTTC. This encodes CASTRTSGGADNEQFF.

The gene calls are TRBV3-1 (or the pseudogene TRBV3-2) and TRBJ2-7; D is undetermined. The V gene lost 0 bases and the J gene lost 10 bases, with 13 bases spanning the gap. CDR3 length equals 13 residues. Germline CDR1 reads LGHDT; CDR2 reads YNNKEL (reference sequence). The CDR3 sequence is CASSQDRATHQYF. DNA for the CDR3: TGTGCCAGCAGCCAAGACAGAGCCACGCATCAGTACTTC.

This clone rates as medium-sized (0.01 to 0.1%). This sequence joins TRBV14 and TRBJ1-2; TRBD1 matches at 9 bases. V was clipped by 4 bases and J by 4 bases; unmatched bases: 16. There are 18 residues in the CDR3. Germline V gene lookup returns CDR1 SGHDN and CDR2 FVKESK. The CDR3 spells CASSPPRTGATVGYGYTF. CDR3 DNA sequence: TGTGCCAGCAGCCCCCCCCGGACAGGGGCCACCGTCGGCTATGGCTACACCTTC. Variable domain in full (rest from reference TRBV14 and TRBJ1-2): EAGVTQFPSHSVIEKGQTVTLRCDPISGHDNLYWYRRVMGKEIKFLLHFVKESKQDESGMPNNRFLAERTGGTYSTLKVQPAELEDSGVYFCASSPPRTGATVGYGYTFGSGTRLTVV.

The chain couples TRBV24-1 to TRBJ2-1, with D perhaps TRBD1 (6 bases). V was pared by 0 bases and J by 6 bases, with 11 bases between. The CDR3 covers 15 residues. Germline V gene data show CDR1 as KGHDR and CDR2 as SFDVKD. The CDR3 region has the DNA TGTGCCACCAGTGATTTGGTCCAGGGGATCAATGAGCAGTTCTTC. It translates to CATSDLVQGINEQFF.

This clone showed up just a few times. In the same sample, other DNA sequences code for this CDR3. The gene calls are TRBV10-3 and TRBJ2-2, with 8 positions matching TRBD1. This CDR3 region has 14 residues. After removal of 6 bases from V and 5 bases from J, the junction contained 5 bases not matched to a gene. CDR1 ENHRY and CDR2 SYGVKD come from the germline V gene. The CDR3 sequence is CAIRRQGATGELFF. The CDR3 DNA is TGTGCCATCAGGCGCCAGGGGGCAACCGGGGAGCTGTTTTTT.

V gene TRBV25-1 combines with J gene TRBJ1-1, with D unresolved. Per the germline V gene, CDR1 is MGHDK and CDR2 is SYGVNS. The CDR3 has 12 residues. Trimming stripped 6 bases from V and 1 base from J, with 6 bases between. CDR3 bases: TGTGCCAGCAGCCAGACGAACACTGAAGCTTTCTTT. Translation: CASSQTNTEAFF. Complete variable domain (other parts from reference TRBV25-1 and TRBJ1-1): EADIYQTPRYLVIGTGKKITLECSQTMGHDKMYWYQQDPGMELHLIHYSYGVNSTEKGDLSSESTVSRIRTEHFPLTLESARPSHTSQYLCASSQTNTEAFFGQGTRLTVV.

This rearrangement joins TRBV4-1 to TRBJ2-7, with D perhaps TRBD1 or TRBD2 (5 bases each). Germline CDR1 MGHRA, CDR2 YSYEKL. Deletions cut 1 base from V and 2 bases from J, with 9 bases between. The CDR3 runs to 14 residues. CDR3 bases: TGCGCCAGCAGCCAAGTCGGGGACCCCTACGAGCAGTACTTC. Its protein is CASSQVGDPYEQYF.

In its sample, this clone is large (0.1 to 1%). The CDR3 loop reads CSVMHSGQGTPYEQYF. CDR3 DNA: TGCAGCGTGATGCATTCGGGACAGGGTACCCCCTACGAGCAGTACTTC. V is TRBV29-1 and J is TRBJ2-7, with 9 bases aligning to TRBD1. With 6 bases clipped from V and 2 bases from J, the junction kept 14 bases outside the gene matches. Germline V CDR1 and CDR2: SQVTM, ANQGSEA. The CDR3 has 16 amino acids.

The rearrangement uses TRBV29-1 and TRBJ2-7; 10 nucleotides align to TRBD1. V gave up 7 bases and J gave up 2 bases; unmatched junction bases: 8. Germline values: CDR1 SQVTM, CDR2 ANQGSEA. CDR3 length: 14 amino acids. The chain's CDR3 is CSAGEGTGAYEQYF. For the CDR3, the DNA is TGCAGCGCTGGGGAAGGGACAGGGGCCTACGAGCAGTACTTC.

This chain links TRBV7-9 with TRBJ1-1; 11 bases are shared with TRBD1. The germline V gene encodes CDR1 SEHNR and CDR2 FQNEAQ (reference sequence). V lost 5 bases, J lost 8 bases, and 7 bases stayed unmatched. CDR3 length: 14 residues. The DNA for the CDR3 is TGTGCCAGCAGCACACACCGGGACAGGGGGGAAGCTTTCTTT. Its translation: CASSTHRDRGEAFF.

This clone appeared a few times. Relative to the germline gene, one junction end is altered; a read error may explain this. The V and J genes are TRBV2 and TRBJ2-7, with a tentative D call TRBD1 (6 bases). Germline V gives CDR1 SNHLY, CDR2 FYNNEI. The CDR3 totals 14 residues. The CDR3 reads CASKGTGQEGRVNF. The CDR3 DNA reads as TGTGCCAGCAAGGGAACAGGGCAAGAGGGGAGAGTCAACTTC.

This clone has a handful of counts. The chain carries TRBV19 and TRBJ2-7; D may be TRBD1 or TRBD2 (5 bases each). CDR1 is LNHDA, CDR2 SQIVND, per germline (reference sequence). The CDR3 runs 15 residues. Trimming removed 6 bases at V and 3 bases at J, with 18 bases between. CDR3 region: CASSPGPGAHYEQYF. Here the CDR3 DNA reads TGTGCCAGTAGCCCAGGGCCCGGGGCCCACTACGAGCAGTACTTC.

This clone has a handful of counts. The chain has TRBV27 and TRBJ1-1, with TRBD1 matching over 9 bases. The CDR3 extends over 15 amino acids. V was clipped by 8 bases and J by 4 bases; unmatched bases: 11. Per the germline V gene, CDR1 is MNHEY and CDR2 is SMNVEV (reference sequence). CDR3 DNA: TGTGCCAGCGGCTACAGGGGGCGCGGGTTCACTGAAGCTTTCTTT. Encoded protein: CASGYRGRGFTEAFF.

By frequency in the sample, this clone is medium-sized. The chain has TRBV6-5 and TRBJ2-6, with unresolved D. Trimming took 8 bases from V and 3 from J, leaving 8 bases between them. Germline V gene data show CDR1 as MNHEY and CDR2 as SVGAGI. The CDR3 totals 13 residues. The CDR3: CASGPVGANVLTF. The CDR3 nucleotides are TGTGCCAGCGGCCCCGTTGGGGCCAACGTCCTGACTTTC.

This chain joins TRBV5-4 and TRBJ2-7; 10 nucleotides line up with TRBD2. The CDR3 covers 16 residues. Trimming at V came to 4 bases and at J to 1 base, leaving 8 bases not matched to a gene. Germline V gene lookup returns CDR1 SGHNT and CDR2 YYREEE (reference sequence). CDR3 sequence reads: CASSRELAGLSYEQYF. DNA for the CDR3: TGTGCCAGCAGCAGGGAACTAGCGGGGTTGTCCTACGAGCAGTACTTC.

This clone was seen only a few times. CDR3 protein: CASSNLDRNTEAFF. The CDR3 DNA follows: TGTGCCAGTAGTAATCTGGACAGGAACACTGAAGCTTTCTTT. The chain carries TRBV19 and TRBJ1-1; D might be TRBD1 (6 bases). The V end lost 4 bases, the J end lost 1 base, and 10 bases lay between the germline ends. The CDR3 runs 14 residues. Germline assignment: CDR1 LNHDA and CDR2 SQIVND (reference sequence).

Worth noting for this clone: Other nucleotide sequences from this sample produce the same CDR3. The chain couples TRBV6-5 to TRBJ2-7; TRBD1 matches 8 bases. J was trimmed by 1 base and V by 6 bases; bases with no gene match: 5. This CDR3 spans 14 amino acids. The germline V gene has CDR1 MNHEY and CDR2 SVGAGI. The CDR3 loop is CASSPGQGSYEQYF. CDR3 nucleotides: TGTGCCAGCAGCCCCGGACAGGGTTCCTACGAGCAGTACTTC.

This sequence joins TRBV18 and TRBJ2-7; 7 bases are shared with TRBD1. V was pared by 3 bases and J by 0 bases, with 5 bases of the junction left unmatched. The CDR3 contains 15 residues. Germline V gene sequence: CDR1 KGHSH, CDR2 LQKENI. The CDR3 DNA reads as TGTGCCAGCTCACCTTCGACAGGGAACTCCTACGAGCAGTACTTC. This gives the protein CASSPSTGNSYEQYF.